This T cell receptor beta chain was profiled in a study of T cell responses to AZD1222 COVID-19 vaccine. About the study: Whether given at about 4 or about 12 weeks, second doses were pooled.

General observations from the study: Sampled repertoires all dated from after the peak T cell response. Donors were mostly white British, more females; clonal diversity possibly underestimated. Nearly half of the spike-specific TCRs reportedly recognize variant regions that carry no mutations.

Some clones are missing from TCRdb's copy, which holds only in-frame ones; the method was immunoSEQ multiplex PCR. This table holds 95,000 to 150,000 clones, roughly 90% found once. The CDR3 extends over 14 amino acids. Trimming stripped 0 bases from V and 2 bases from J, with 8 bases between. Germline lookup yields CDR1 SGDLS and CDR2 YYNGEE. Comment on this clone: Its antigen is as yet unknown.

The chain combines TRBV9 with TRBJ1-1; D gene uncertain. This specimen was peripheral blood, taken on day 0 of AZD1222 vaccination. This sequence originates from an adult in good health. The CDR3, as DNA: TGTGCCAGCAGCGTAGGTGTAGGAAACACTGAAGCTTTCTTT. Protein sequence: CASSVGVGNTEAFF.